This T cell receptor beta chain is drawn from a study of blood T cell repertoires in COVID-19. This clone was found once. CDR3 length: 17 residues. Germline CDR1 reads LGHDT; CDR2 reads YNNKEL (reference sequence). V lost 3 bases, J lost 0 bases, and 7 bases stayed unmatched. Data came from immunoSEQ multiplex PCR; TCRdb stores just in-frame clones and leaves some out. The data contain hundreds of thousands of clones, about 87% of them singletons. This receptor was taken from a man aged 60 to 69 with acute or convalescent COVID-19. The sample taken for sequencing was peripheral blood. J is TRBJ2-5 and V is TRBV3-1 (or the pseudogene TRBV3-2), with 10 bases lining up with TRBD2. For the CDR3, the DNA is TGTGCCAGCAGCCAGGCTAGCGGGGGAACGTACCAAGAGACCCAGTACTTC. Encoded protein: CASSQASGGTYQETQYF.